One TCR beta chain is described in this entry. Its specificity is unknown. Libraries were prepared by immunoSEQ multiplex PCR; TCRdb keeps only in-frame clonotypes and omits some of them. The data contain about 64,000 clones, under 95% of them seen just once; the ten biggest clones take up about a tenth. The CDR3 extends over 13 amino acids. V was cut by 5 bases and J by 4 bases, with 9 bases left in between. Germline V gives CDR1 SGHAT, CDR2 FQNNGV. This specimen comes from a study of PD-1 blockade in classical Hodgkin lymphoma. Study overall: Every 2 weeks, patients had 3 mg/kg nivolumab intravenously. General study findings and limits: While CD8+ TCR diversity did not rise significantly by C4D1, CD4+ TCR diversity did.

Time point meaning: cycle 4 day 1 (C4D1), after less than 7 weeks of nivolumab. Patients all relapsed after autologous stem cell transplantation, and there was variation in brentuximab vedotin exposure. The sequencing used peripheral blood mononuclear cells (PBMCs), collected before the fourth cycle of nivolumab. The chain couples TRBV11-2 to TRBJ2-1; the D gene is possibly TRBD1 (6 bases). The TCR sequence derives from a human donor with classical Hodgkin lymphoma. The CDR3 sequence: CASSRTDYNEQFF. The DNA of the CDR3 is TGTGCCAGCAGCCGGACAGATTACAATGAGCAGTTCTTC. Variable domain in full (rest from reference TRBV11-2 and TRBJ2-1): EAGVAQSPRYKIIEKRQSVAFWCNPISGHATLYWYQQILGQGPKLLIQFQNNGVVDDSQLPKDRFSAERLKGVDSTLKIQPAKLEDSAVYLCASSRTDYNEQFFGPGTRLTVL.